This is a list of T cell receptor beta chains from one sample in a study of graft-versus-host responses after intestinal transplantation. TCRdb keeps only in-frame clones here, not all; method: immunoSEQ multiplex PCR. This table has some 120,000 clones, approximately 94% appearing once. The antigens of these receptors remain unknown. The input for sequencing was unstimulated CD4+ T cells sorted from spleen or lymph node cells, taken before intestinal transplant. These receptors all stem from a human donor who received an intestinal transplant. The CDR3 runs from the conserved cysteine through the conserved F or W. D genes are given only for firm matches. A row's size may be missing; if present it is once, few, many or a size class.

d_call: .
j_call: TRBJ2-3
clone_size: once
v_call: TRBV7-3
cdr3_aa: CASSLLRLITDTQYF
cdr3_nt: TGTGCCAGCAGCTTACTCAGACTCATCACAGATACGCAGTATTTT

d_call: .
j_call: TRBJ2-2
clone_size: .
v_call: TRBV11-3
cdr3_aa: CASSSPVTNTGELFF
cdr3_nt: TGTGCCAGCAGCTCTCCGGTAACGAACACCGGGGAGCTGTTTTTT

d_call: .
j_call: TRBJ1-1
clone_size: .
v_call: TRBV20-1
cdr3_aa: CSAEGRTEAFF
cdr3_nt: TGCAGTGCGGAGGGTCGGACTGAAGCTTTCTTT

d_call: .
j_call: TRBJ1-1
clone_size: few
v_call: TRBV19
cdr3_aa: CASSQMMNTVAEAFF
cdr3_nt: TGTGCCAGTAGTCAAATGATGAACACTGTAGCTGAAGCTTTCTTT

d_call: TRBD1
j_call: TRBJ2-3
clone_size: .
v_call: TRBV10-1
cdr3_aa: CASSDPGQGSDTQYF
cdr3_nt: TGCGCCAGCAGTGATCCGGGACAGGGTTCAGATACGCAGTATTTT

d_call: TRBD1
j_call: TRBJ1-5
clone_size: once
v_call: TRBV18
cdr3_aa: CASSPEPTGHQPQHF
cdr3_nt: TGTGCCAGCTCACCAGAGCCGACAGGGCATCAGCCCCAGCATTTT

d_call: .
j_call: TRBJ2-5
clone_size: .
v_call: TRBV5-1
cdr3_aa: CASSLQETQYF
cdr3_nt: TGCGCCAGCAGCTTGCAAGAGACCCAGTACTTC

d_call: .
j_call: TRBJ1-2
clone_size: once
v_call: TRBV5-5
cdr3_aa: CASSLVWQPYGYTF
cdr3_nt: TGTGCCAGCAGCTTGGTATGGCAGCCCTATGGCTACACCTTC

d_call: TRBD2
j_call: TRBJ2-5
clone_size: .
v_call: TRBV7-2
cdr3_aa: CASSFKRLAGGETQYF
cdr3_nt: TGTGCCAGCAGCTTCAAACGACTAGCGGGGGGAGAGACCCAGTACTTC

d_call: TRBD1
j_call: TRBJ1-5
clone_size: .
v_call: TRBV15
cdr3_aa: CATSRGGGGLGQPQHF
cdr3_nt: TGTGCCACCAGCAGAGGAGGAGGGGGCTTGGGTCAGCCCCAGCATTTT

d_call: .
j_call: TRBJ2-7
clone_size: .
v_call: TRBV5-1
cdr3_aa: CASSPLTDTEQYF
cdr3_nt: TGCGCCAGCAGCCCCCTGACAGACACCGAGCAGTACTTC

d_call: .
j_call: TRBJ1-1
clone_size: .
v_call: TRBV6-1
cdr3_aa: CASSVRGTEAFF
cdr3_nt: TGTGCCAGCAGTGTACGTGGCACTGAAGCTTTCTTT

d_call: TRBD1
j_call: TRBJ2-7
clone_size: .
v_call: TRBV6-5
cdr3_aa: CASRQGWSSYEQYF
cdr3_nt: TGTGCCAGCAGACAGGGGTGGAGCTCCTACGAGCAGTACTTC

d_call: .
j_call: TRBJ1-5
clone_size: .
v_call: TRBV7-9
cdr3_aa: CASSPPGGTNQPQHF
cdr3_nt: TGTGCCAGCAGCCCCCCCGGGGGGACCAATCAGCCCCAGCATTTT

d_call: .
j_call: TRBJ1-3
clone_size: .
v_call: TRBV7-9
cdr3_aa: CASSLDIGGNTIYF
cdr3_nt: TGTGCCAGCAGCTTAGATATAGGTGGAAACACCATATATTTT

d_call: TRBD2
j_call: TRBJ2-4
clone_size: .
v_call: TRBV5-1
cdr3_aa: CASSSRSGVGKNIQYF
cdr3_nt: TGCGCCAGCAGCTCGAGGAGCGGGGTTGGCAAAAACATTCAGTACTTC

d_call: .
j_call: TRBJ2-2
clone_size: .
v_call: TRBV5-1
cdr3_aa: CASSLASGGPGELFF
cdr3_nt: TGCGCCAGCAGCTTGGCTTCCGGGGGGCCCGGGGAGCTGTTTTTT

d_call: .
j_call: TRBJ2-2
clone_size: .
v_call: TRBV5-1
cdr3_aa: CASSFSHTGELFF
cdr3_nt: TGCGCCAGCAGCTTCAGCCACACCGGGGAGCTGTTTTTT

d_call: .
j_call: TRBJ1-2
clone_size: .
v_call: TRBV27
cdr3_aa: CASSSGANSGYTF
cdr3_nt: TGTGCCAGCAGTTCCGGGGCGAACAGTGGCTACACCTTC

d_call: TRBD1
j_call: TRBJ2-7
clone_size: .
v_call: TRBV6-1
cdr3_aa: CASKGQPSYEQYF
cdr3_nt: TGTGCCAGCAAGGGACAGCCCTCCTACGAGCAGTACTTC

d_call: .
j_call: TRBJ1-2
clone_size: .
v_call: TRBV5-1
cdr3_aa: CASSAERYLGYTF
cdr3_nt: TGCGCCAGCAGCGCAGAAAGGTATCTTGGCTACACCTTC

d_call: .
j_call: TRBJ1-1
clone_size: .
v_call: TRBV6-1
cdr3_aa: CAAARNTEAFF
cdr3_nt: TGTGCCGCGGCCAGAAACACTGAAGCTTTCTTT

d_call: .
j_call: TRBJ2-2
clone_size: .
v_call: TRBV30
cdr3_aa: CAWSTYPTGQHTGELFF
cdr3_nt: TGTGCCTGGAGTACCTACCCTACGGGGCAGCACACCGGGGAGCTGTTTTTT

d_call: .
j_call: TRBJ1-1
clone_size: .
v_call: TRBV14
cdr3_aa: CASSQVEPNTEAFF
cdr3_nt: TGTGCCAGCAGCCAAGTCGAGCCGAACACTGAAGCTTTCTTT

d_call: .
j_call: TRBJ1-1
clone_size: .
v_call: TRBV6-5
cdr3_aa: CASSKLGVNTEAFF
cdr3_nt: TGTGCCAGCAGTAAACTAGGAGTGAACACTGAAGCTTTCTTT